Included here is one TCR beta chain sequence, with context. Its antigen is unidentified. The CDR3 is 16 residues long. Per the germline V gene, CDR1 is LNHDA and CDR2 is SQIVND (reference sequence). The germline V and J ends were trimmed by 3 bases and 0 bases, with 9 bases remaining between them. Profiling relied on immunoSEQ multiplex PCR, and the TCRdb table lists in-frame clones only, not all of them. The sample lists some 35,000 clones, over 55% occurring once. The data originate from a study of cytotoxic CD8 clonotypes in ibrutinib-treated CLL. Study information: Specimens for response were gathered following a median around a year of therapy, spanning 6 to 36. General study results and limits: For progressing versus sustained-remission patients, sampling times were not the same.

The J gene is TRBJ1-6, the V gene TRBV19; D is unresolved. The sequence came from a human donor with chronic lymphocytic leukemia. The sample here was PBMCs, taken at disease progression, from a patient treated with ibrutinib. CDR3: CASSMDPSSYNSPLHF. CDR3 sequence (DNA): TGTGCCAGTAGTATGGACCCGAGCTCCTATAATTCACCCCTCCACTTT. The full variable domain, its missing parts supplied by reference TRBV19 and TRBJ1-6, is DGGITQSPKYLFRKEGQNVTLSCEQNLNHDAMYWYRQDPGQGLRLIYYSQIVNDFQKGDIAEGYSVSREKKESFPLTVTSAQKNPTAFYLCASSMDPSSYNSPLHFGNGTRLTVT.